This T cell receptor beta chain comes out of a study of T cell repertoires in cytomegalovirus infection. The overall study: As its CMV epitopes, the study selected recently identified HLA-C-restricted and well-studied HLA-B-restricted targets. Both a matching HLA type and CMV infection were indicated by public TCR beta signatures. Overall study findings and caveats: Totalled public TCR beta family frequency picked out people who carried CMV plus the relevant HLA. What dominated the ex vivo response were HLA-C-restricted CMV-specific TCR beta clonotypes.

Each CDR3 protein gets one entry after TCRdb re-called the reads with MiXCR. Of about 350,000 distinct CDR3 sequences listed, around a third are singletons. Details on this clonotype: As yet, its antigen is unknown.

After removal of 6 bases from V and 0 bases from J, the junction contained 9 bases not matched to a gene. The CDR3 sequence is 19 residues long. In germline, CDR1 is SEHNR, CDR2 FQNEAQ (reference sequence). The chain has TRBV7-9 and TRBJ2-2; 14 positions agree with TRBD2. The sequence derives from a human donor in good health (CMV status not recorded). Some clones in this sample may be carry-over from other donors' samples. The source material was cultured PBMCs, sampled from culture after CMV antigen stimulation. The CDR3 DNA reads TGTGCCAGCAGTTGGGACACGGGACTAGCGGGGGCGAACACCGGGGAGCTGTTTTTT. Residues: CASSWDTGLAGANTGELFF.